These 16 T cell receptor beta chains were sequenced from one sample in a study of cytomegalovirus exposure and HLA in healthy donors. The PCR made use of 60 Vbeta and 13 Jbeta primers. Sequencing was performed with immunoSEQ multiplex PCR; in TCRdb, only in-frame clones are kept and a portion is missing. The repertoire holds 100,000 to 140,000 clones, with about 85% as singletons. Material: PBMCs. The receptor set was obtained from a man younger than 45 in good health and CMV-seronegative.

This chain joins TRBV9 and TRBJ2-2, with a possible D match to TRBD1 (5 bases). Trimming left V 4 bases short and J 2 bases short, with 18 bases between. The germline gives CDR1 SGDLS, CDR2 YYNGEE. CDR3 size: 17 residues. The CDR3 region has the DNA TGTGCCAGCAGCCACAACGGGCTAGGGGCTAACACCGGGGAGCTGTTTTTT. Its protein is CASSHNGLGANTGELFF.

The V call is TRBV30, the J call TRBJ2-1, with 7 bases matching TRBD1. V trimming: 0 bases; J trimming: 8 bases; junction bases outside the gene matches: 1. Germline loops: CDR1 GTSNPN, CDR2 SVGIG (reference sequence). The CDR3 spans 12 residues. The CDR3 DNA reads as TGTGCCTGGAGTGTACAGGGGTATGAGCAGTTCTTC. Translating it yields CAWSVQGYEQFF.

As for this clone: The junction does not match germline at one end; this may be a read error. The genes are TRBV10-3 and TRBJ1-1, with 10 nucleotides matching TRBD1. Germline CDR1 is ENHRY and CDR2 is SYGVKD. The CDR3 has 14 amino acids. In DNA form, the CDR3 reads TGTGCCATCAGTGATTCCGGGACAGGGGACCACCATCGTTTT. It encodes CAISDSGTGDHHRF.

The chain joins TRBV4-1 to TRBJ1-1; a weak D match, TRBD1 (6 bases). This CDR3 is 15 amino acids long. In germline, CDR1 is MGHRA, CDR2 YSYEKL. Trimming pared 4 bases from V and 0 bases from J, leaving 12 bases between. CDR3 region: CASSLHGQLNTEAFF. The CDR3 DNA sequence: TGCGCCAGCAGCCTCCATGGACAGTTGAACACTGAAGCTTTCTTT.

This clone appeared a single time. The chain employs TRBV7-9 and TRBJ2-7, with 7 bases lining up with TRBD1. The V and J ends lost 3 bases and 2 bases, in that order; junction bases with no gene match: 7. Germline loops: CDR1 SEHNR, CDR2 FQNEAQ (reference sequence). This CDR3 has 15 residues. In DNA, the CDR3 is TGTGCCAGCAGCTTGGGACAGCACAGCACCTACGAGCAGTACTTC. Amino acids: CASSLGQHSTYEQYF. Supplemented by reference TRBV7-9 and TRBJ2-7, the full variable domain reads DTGVSQNPRHKITKRGQNVTFRCDPISEHNRLYWYRQTLGQGPEFLTYFQNEAQLEKSRLLSDRFSAERPKGSFSTLEIQRTEQGDSAMYLCASSLGQHSTYEQYFGPGTRLTVT.

This clone showed up just once. The V and J genes are TRBV5-6 and TRBJ2-5, with D perhaps matching TRBD1 (6 bases). The germline V gene has CDR1 SGHDT and CDR2 YYEEEE. The CDR3 loop spans 13 amino acids. The V gene lost 4 bases and the J gene lost 9 bases, with 16 bases spanning the gap. CDR3 sequence reads: CASSGMTGRAQYF. In nucleotides, the CDR3 is TGTGCCAGCAGCGGAATGACAGGACGGGCCCAGTACTTC.

The chain couples TRBV4-2 to TRBJ2-2; 16 bases line up with TRBD2. J gave up 5 bases and V 4 bases, and 10 bases lay outside the gene matches. The CDR3 has 19 amino acids. In germline, CDR1 is LGHNA, CDR2 YNFKEQ. The CDR3 DNA reads as TGTGCCAGCAGCCCCTGGGGGGGGACTAGCGGGGGGGGAACCGGGGAGCTGTTTTTT. It encodes CASSPWGGTSGGGTGELFF.

V and J are TRBV27 and TRBJ2-7; the match to TRBD2 covers 8 bases. The germline CDR1 and CDR2 sequences are MNHEY and SMNVEV (reference sequence). The CDR3 totals 13 residues. J gave up 1 base and V 7 bases, and 3 bases lay outside the gene matches. CDR3 bases: TGTGCCAGCAAATCGGGAGGGTCCTACGAGCAGTACTTC. Amino acids: CASKSGGSYEQYF.

The V gene is TRBV11-2, the J gene TRBJ2-7; 7 bases match TRBD2. This CDR3 is 15 amino acids long. Germline lookup yields CDR1 SGHAT and CDR2 FQNNGV. With 5 bases clipped from V and 3 bases from J, the junction kept 10 bases outside the gene matches. For the CDR3, the DNA is TGTGCCAGCAGCCCCACCCAGCGGGGAGACTACGAGCAGTACTTC. Its protein product is CASSPTQRGDYEQYF.

This clone was observed a handful of times. This chain links TRBV7-6 with TRBJ1-1; D is ambiguous. V lost 1 base and J 6 bases, leaving 9 bases between the germline ends. CDR1 SGHVS and CDR2 FNYEAQ come from the germline V gene. The CDR3 extends over 13 amino acids. DNA of the CDR3: TGTGCCAGCAGCTTAGGGGCAGCTGCTGAAGCTTTCTTT. Protein product: CASSLGAAAEAFF. Drawing the rest from reference TRBV7-6 and TRBJ1-1, the complete variable domain is GAGVSQSPRYKVTKRGQDVALRCDPISGHVSLYWYRQALGQGPEFLTYFNYEAQQDKSGLPNDRFSAERPEGSISTLTIQRTEQRDSAMYRCASSLGAAAEAFFGQGTRLTVV.

There are a few counts of this clone. The gene calls are TRBV9 and TRBJ2-7; TRBD2 might be the D (6 bases). CDR3 length equals 16 residues. Germline loops: CDR1 SGDLS, CDR2 YYNGEE. V shed 0 bases and J shed 7 bases, with 20 bases lying between them. Written as DNA, the CDR3 is TGTGCCAGCAGCGTAGGCGGGGCAAGGCGCACGGAAGAGCAGTACTTC. Amino acids: CASSVGGARRTEEQYF.

The chain carries TRBV7-2 and TRBJ1-6; tentative D call: TRBD1 (5 bases). This CDR3 is built from 13 residues. Germline CDR1 and CDR2: SGHTA and FQGNSA. With 1 base removed from V and 8 bases from J, the gap between germline ends came to 6 bases. In DNA, the CDR3 is TGTGCCAGCAGCTTAGGCAGGGATTCACCCCTCCACTTT. Amino acids: CASSLGRDSPLHF.

The chain joins TRBV5-4 to TRBJ2-5; 10 bases line up with TRBD2. The J segment lost 9 bases and the V segment lost 7 bases, leaving 18 bases of the junction unmatched. The CDR3 runs 16 residues. Looked up from germline, CDR1 is SGHNT and CDR2 is YYREEE (reference sequence). CDR3 nucleotide sequence: TGTGCCAGCTCGGGGGGGCTAGCGGGGGCCGAAGGAGCCCAGTACTTC. It is translated as CASSGGLAGAEGAQYF.

The gene calls are TRBV9 and TRBJ2-7, with a weak D call TRBD2 (5 bases). The CDR3 runs to 15 residues. CDR1 and CDR2 (germline): SGDLS, YYNGEE. V dropped 0 bases and J dropped 0 bases, with 10 bases sitting between them. The CDR3: CASSVAPSSSYEQYF. In DNA form, the CDR3 reads TGTGCCAGCAGCGTAGCCCCTAGCAGCTCCTACGAGCAGTACTTC.

This clone was detected only a few times. J is TRBJ1-5 and V is TRBV2, with TRBD1 as a possible D gene (5 bases). The CDR3 extends over 15 amino acids. CDR1 and CDR2 (germline): SNHLY, FYNNEI. The V and J ends lost 2 bases and 2 bases respectively, with 10 bases between them. CDR3 protein: CASSEQGVGNQPQHF. CDR3 DNA: TGTGCCAGCAGTGAACAGGGTGTAGGCAATCAGCCCCAGCATTTT.

This chain joins TRBV7-8 and TRBJ2-7; the match to TRBD2 covers 9 bases. The CDR3 is 16 amino acids. V dropped 3 bases and J dropped 7; count of bases not matched to a gene: 13. Germline CDR1 reads SGHVS; CDR2 reads FQNEAQ. The CDR3 protein is CASSLGRSSGAGEQYF. The CDR3 region has the DNA TGTGCCAGCAGCTTGGGCCGATCTAGCGGGGCCGGTGAGCAGTACTTC. Full variable domain (outside the CDR3, taken from reference TRBV7-8 and TRBJ2-7): GAGVSQSPRYKVAKRGQDVALRCDPISGHVSLFWYQQALGQGPEFLTYFQNEAQLDKSGLPSDRFFAERPEGSVSTLKIQRTQQEDSAVYLCASSLGRSSGAGEQYFGPGTRLTVT.